One sample yielded the 14 T cell receptor beta chains listed below, sequenced in a study of regulatory T cells in long-lasting Graves disease. Described time point: newly diagnosed GD, antithyroid drugs for less than 3 months. Making the TCR library involved RNA that had been extracted from PBMCs. Combining iRepertoire HTBI primers with Arm-PCR of CDR3 regions, the authors built TCR beta libraries. TCRdb re-derived calls from the multiplex PCR reads in MiXCR, one entry per CDR3 protein. The table has a few hundred thousand distinct CDR3 sequences, less than 15% seen once; the top ten hold roughly a tenth. The data also belong to a second study, concerning T cells in Graves' hyperthyroidism and ophthalmopathy.

The source was peripheral blood mononuclear cells (PBMCs), collected at new diagnosis, from a patient treated with antithyroid drugs. Receptors originate from a man aged 25 to 40 with Graves disease.

This clonotype was detected ten times or more. The V call is TRBV11-2, the J call TRBJ2-5; no reliable D call. The V gene lost 5 bases and the J gene lost 4 bases, with 8 bases spanning the gap. This CDR3 has 12 residues. Per the germline V gene, CDR1 is SGHAT and CDR2 is FQNNGV. The CDR3 bases are TGTGCCAGCAGCAAGACTGGAGAGACCCAGTACTTC. This sequence encodes CASSKTGETQYF.

The table lists this clonotype with a few counts. A read error may produce the germline difference seen at one junction end. The chain carries TRBV4-1 and TRBJ2-7, with 12 bases fitting TRBD1. This CDR3 contains 15 residues. The germline CDR1 and CDR2 sequences are MGHRA and YSYEKL. CDR3 protein: CACSQAGTGGWEQYF. CDR3 coding DNA: TGCGCCTGCAGCCAAGCCGGGACAGGGGGCTGGGAGCAGTACTTC.

This chain connects TRBV20-1 to TRBJ2-7; D possibly corresponds to TRBD2 (6 bases). This CDR3 comprises 16 residues. Trimming took off 0 bases at V and 8 bases at J, with 23 bases between the two ends. Germline loops: CDR1 DFQATT, CDR2 SNEGSKA (reference sequence). CDR3 in DNA: TGCAGTGCTAGAGATAGCGGAAATAGCCCGTACGAGCAGCAGTACTTC. Translated: CSARDSGNSPYEQQYF.

About this clonotype itself: A much bigger clone sits one base away, suggesting this may be a read error. CDR3 residues: CTSSPRASEKLFF. The CDR3 nucleotides are TGTACCAGCAGCCCGAGGGCGTCCGAAAAACTGTTTTTT. The J gene is TRBJ1-4, the V gene TRBV6-1; D not resolved. The CDR3 loop spans 13 amino acids. Germline V gene sequence: CDR1 MNHNS, CDR2 SASEGT.

The CDR3 region has the DNA TGTGCCAGTATCGGGACAGCGTGGCTTCGTGAGCAGTTCTTC. Translating it yields CASIGTAWLREQFF. The gene calls are TRBV19 and TRBJ2-1; 7 nucleotides line up with TRBD1. V was clipped by 7 bases and J by 9 bases; unmatched bases: 12. This CDR3 region has 14 residues. In germline, CDR1 is LNHDA, CDR2 SQIVND (reference sequence).

The chain couples TRBV15 to TRBJ2-2; 8 nucleotides agree with TRBD1. The CDR3 spans 16 residues. The V gene's germline CDR1 is LNHNV and CDR2 YYDKDF (reference sequence). V shed 5 bases and J 6 bases; nucleotides not matched to a gene: 11. The CDR3 protein is CATSELAGGDAGELFF. The DNA of the CDR3 is TGTGCCACCAGCGAGCTCGCAGGGGGCGACGCCGGGGAGCTGTTTTTT.

In its sample, this clonotype was seen many times. The chain combines TRBV27 with TRBJ2-1; 13 bases are shared with TRBD2. V shed 8 bases, J shed 8 bases, and the junction held 9 bases outside the gene matches. Germline V gene lookup returns CDR1 MNHEY and CDR2 SMNVEV (reference sequence). The CDR3 has 15 amino acids. CDR3 region: CASQRRTSGSDEQFF. CDR3 DNA sequence: TGTGCCAGCCAGAGGCGGACTAGCGGGAGTGATGAGCAGTTCTTC.

This clonotype was observed a few times. The CDR3 spells CSANLQTQSEQFF. The CDR3 nucleotides are TGCAGTGCTAATTTGCAGACCCAGAGTGAGCAGTTCTTC. The V call is TRBV20-1, the J call TRBJ2-1; D not certain. The V end was cut by 4 bases, the J end by 9 bases, with 16 bases between. The CDR3 spans 13 residues. Germline V gives CDR1 DFQATT, CDR2 SNEGSKA (reference sequence).

This clonotype occurred many times. J is TRBJ2-1 and V is TRBV20-1; a weak D match, TRBD2 (6 bases). CDR3 length: 16 amino acids. V was pared by 3 bases and J by 4 bases, with 19 bases between. Germline values: CDR1 DFQATT, CDR2 SNEGSKA (reference sequence). CDR3 residues: CSARGGWRARYNEQFF. For the CDR3, the DNA is TGCAGTGCTAGGGGGGGATGGAGGGCCAGGTACAATGAGCAGTTCTTC.

In its sample, this clonotype was seen many times. J is TRBJ2-7 and V is TRBV18; D uncertain. Germline values: CDR1 KGHSH, CDR2 LQKENI. This CDR3 contains 15 residues. V gave up 0 bases and J gave up 5 bases, with 14 bases separating them. CDR3 nucleotide sequence: TGTGCCAGCTCACCACCGAGTGGCGGCCAGGACGAGCAGTACTTC. It translates to CASSPPSGGQDEQYF.

This chain joins TRBV29-1 and TRBJ1-5; possibly TRBD1 for D (5 bases). Germline CDR1 reads SQVTM; CDR2 reads ANQGSEA. V was clipped by 6 bases and J by 0 bases, with 12 bases between them. The CDR3 runs to 14 residues. The CDR3 DNA reads TGCAGCGTAACGGGGACGGATAGCAATCAGCCCCAGCATTTT. Translation gives CSVTGTDSNQPQHF.

This clonotype was counted ten times or more. The chain employs TRBV6-2 or TRBV6-3 and TRBJ2-3; TRBD2 matches 10 bases. Germline CDR1 reads MNHEY; CDR2 reads SVGEGT. J was trimmed by 4 bases and V by 7 bases; bases with no gene match: 2. This CDR3 is built from 13 residues. CDR3 nucleotide sequence: TGTGCCAGCACAGCGGGAGGGCCAGATACGCAGTATTTT. Translating it yields CASTAGGPDTQYF.

CDR3 amino acids: CASSLVGPGQPQHF. The CDR3 DNA sequence: TGTGCCAGCAGTTTAGTGGGTCCAGGACAGCCCCAGCATTTT. The V gene is TRBV27, the J gene TRBJ1-5; D is unclear. Trimming removed 2 bases at V and 7 bases at J, with 12 bases between. Germline V gives CDR1 MNHEY, CDR2 SMNVEV (reference sequence). The CDR3 consists of 14 residues.

The sample holds a few counts of this clonotype. Its ends do not fully match the called genes, so a read error is possible. The chain uses TRBV7-6 and TRBJ1-6; no definite D call. This CDR3 is built from 16 residues. CDR1 and CDR2 (germline): SGHVS, FNYEAQ. DNA of the CDR3: TGTGCCAGCACCTTAGGCCCCGGGCCCAATAATTCACCCCTCCACTTT. Its protein is CASTLGPGPNNSPLHF.